Shown below are 32 T cell receptor beta chains from a single sample sequenced in a study of cytomegalovirus exposure and HLA in healthy donors (TCRdb year 2017). Library preparation was by the immunoSEQ multiplex PCR assay. For the multiplex PCR, a mixture combining 60 forward primers for TCR Vbeta segments and 13 reverse primers for TCR Jbeta segments was used. TCRdb took this table from immuneACCESS and kept in-frame rearrangements with V and J called. Such tables lack part of the clones; where checked against another copy, unresolved V genes explain under half of the gap, and the rest is unexplained. The sample contains roughly 100,000 clones, about two thirds of them found a single time. The ten largest make up about 0.8% of the sample. The source material was PBMCs. Receptor source: a boy aged 10-17 years in good health and CMV-seronegative.

The J gene is TRBJ2-1, the V gene TRBV18; D possibly corresponds to TRBD2 (5 bases). V gave up 3 bases and J gave up 9 bases, with 9 bases separating them. The CDR3 runs to 12 residues. The germline gives CDR1 KGHSH, CDR2 LQKENI. CDR3 loop: CASSPGIAEQFF. The CDR3 DNA sequence: TGTGCCAGCTCACCCGGGATAGCTGAGCAGTTCTTC.

V usage is TRBV6-1 and J usage is TRBJ2-6; no firm D call. V lost 9 bases and J 0 bases, leaving 6 bases between the germline ends. CDR3 length: 13 residues. The germline V gene encodes CDR1 MNHNS and CDR2 SASEGT. Written as DNA, the CDR3 is TGTGCCAGTGATAGCTCTGGGGCCAACGTCCTGACTTTC. As protein: CASDSSGANVLTF.

The J gene is TRBJ1-6, the V gene TRBV30; D is ambiguous. The germline V and J ends were trimmed by 1 base and 8 bases, with 3 bases remaining between them. Germline V CDR1 and CDR2: GTSNPN, SVGIG (reference sequence). There are 11 residues in the CDR3. CDR3 amino acids: CAWSADSPLHF. CDR3 in DNA: TGTGCCTGGAGTGCGGATTCACCCCTCCACTTT.

The chain combines TRBV4-2 with TRBJ2-7; tentatively, D is TRBD2 (6 bases). The germline V gene encodes CDR1 LGHNA and CDR2 YNFKEQ. The CDR3 covers 15 residues. V shed 0 bases and J shed 7 bases, with 16 bases lying between them. CDR3 residues: CASSQERGGVREQYF. In nucleotides, the CDR3 is TGTGCCAGCAGCCAAGAACGTGGAGGGGTTCGGGAGCAGTACTTC.

The rearrangement uses TRBV4-1 and TRBJ1-2; possible D gene TRBD1, 6 bases. The CDR3 extends over 17 amino acids. V lost 5 bases, J lost 3 bases, and 22 bases lay in between. Germline CDR1 and CDR2: MGHRA and YSYEKL. CDR3 sequence reads: CASSYQAQQGFDYGYTF. The CDR3, as DNA: TGCGCCAGCAGCTACCAAGCCCAACAGGGCTTCGACTATGGCTACACCTTC.

The chain couples TRBV5-6 to TRBJ2-3; 7 positions agree with TRBD1. The CDR3 consists of 16 residues. From germline, CDR1 is SGHDT and CDR2 YYEEEE. The junction had 4 bases not matched to a gene; V was cut back by 0 bases and J by 0 bases. In DNA form, the CDR3 reads TGTGCCAGCAGCTTGGCCTGGGACAGCAGCACAGATACGCAGTATTTT. Translation: CASSLAWDSSTDTQYF. Full variable domain (rest looked up from reference TRBV5-6 and TRBJ2-3): DAGVTQSPTHLIKTRGQQVTLRCSPKSGHDTVSWYQQALGQGPQFIFQYYEEEERQRGNFPDRFSGHQFPNYSSELNVNALLLGDSALYLCASSLAWDSSTDTQYFGPGTRLTVL.

J is TRBJ1-1 and V is TRBV10-1; 8 bases agree with TRBD1. Germline V lookup: CDR1 WNHNN, CDR2 SYGVQD (reference sequence). The V segment lost 3 bases and the J segment 1 base; nucleotides outside the gene matches: 13. The CDR3 is 18 amino acids. Here the CDR3 DNA reads TGCGCCAGCAGTGAAAGAGCGAGAGACAGGGGCCCGAACACTGAAGCTTTCTTT. Translating it yields CASSERARDRGPNTEAFF.

This sequence joins TRBV10-2 and TRBJ1-2; 8 bases fit TRBD1. CDR1 WSHSY and CDR2 SAAADI come from the germline V gene. Trimming cost V 0 bases and J 1 base; bases outside gene matches: 4. CDR3 length: 16 residues. The CDR3 DNA is TGCGCCAGCAGTGAGTCCCCGGGACAGGTTAACTATGGCTACACCTTC. Protein sequence: CASSESPGQVNYGYTF.

This clone has only a few counts. CDR3 amino acids: CASSYEGAPTNEKLFF. CDR3 nucleotides: TGTGCCAGCAGTTACGAAGGGGCCCCAACTAATGAAAAACTGTTTTTT. V is TRBV28 and J is TRBJ1-4, with D maybe TRBD1 (5 bases). The CDR3 extends over 16 amino acids. Trimming removed 4 bases from V and 0 bases from J, with 12 bases in between. The germline CDR1 and CDR2 sequences are MDHEN and SYDVKM.

This clone was counted only a few times. The J gene is TRBJ1-2, the V gene TRBV5-4, with 10 positions matching TRBD1. Germline assignment: CDR1 SGHNT and CDR2 YYREEE (reference sequence). After removal of 0 bases from V and 4 bases from J, the junction contained 6 bases not matched to a gene. CDR3 size: 16 residues. The CDR3 loop reads CASSLGQGAHLYGYTF. CDR3 in DNA: TGTGCCAGCAGCTTGGGACAGGGGGCCCACCTCTATGGCTACACCTTC.

This chain joins TRBV19 and TRBJ1-5; D might be TRBD1 (5 bases). CDR3 size: 15 residues. Germline V gene sequence: CDR1 LNHDA, CDR2 SQIVND (reference sequence). The germline V and J ends were trimmed by 5 bases and 2 bases, with 13 bases remaining between them. CDR3 residues: CASSYSGYGNQPQHF. In nucleotides, the CDR3 is TGTGCCAGTAGTTATTCAGGGTATGGCAATCAGCCCCAGCATTTT.

This chain joins TRBV28 and TRBJ1-2, with 7 positions matching TRBD1. Losses at the gene ends were 6 bases for V and 6 bases for J; bases not matched to a gene: 10. The CDR3 spans 14 residues. Germline lookup yields CDR1 MDHEN and CDR2 SYDVKM. DNA of the CDR3: TGTGCCAGCAGAGAGGGATACAGGGGAGATGGCTACACCTTC. The encoded protein is CASREGYRGDGYTF.

This clone showed up just a few times. The chain links TRBV9 to TRBJ2-5, with 7 bases aligning to TRBD2. CDR1 is SGDLS and CDR2 is YYNGEE in the germline V gene. The V and J ends lost 0 bases and 1 base, in that order; junction bases with no gene match: 3. This CDR3 spans 15 amino acids. CDR3 residues: CASSVGPSGQETQYF. The CDR3 region has the DNA TGTGCCAGCAGCGTAGGGCCTAGCGGCCAAGAGACCCAGTACTTC.

V and J are TRBV4-1 and TRBJ1-1; D not resolved. Trimming removed 0 bases from V and 1 base from J, with 3 bases in between. CDR1 is MGHRA and CDR2 is YSYEKL in the germline V gene. This CDR3 is built from 13 residues. The CDR3 here is CASSQDRNTEAFF. The CDR3 DNA is TGCGCCAGCAGCCAAGATAGGAACACTGAAGCTTTCTTT.

CDR3: CAWSVGGGGGNTIYF. Written as DNA, the CDR3 is TGTGCCTGGAGTGTAGGGGGGGGCGGTGGAAACACCATATATTTT. The V call is TRBV30, the J call TRBJ1-3; perhaps TRBD1 as D (6 bases). V gave up 0 bases and J gave up 3 bases, with 12 bases separating them. The CDR3 loop spans 15 amino acids. Germline lookup yields CDR1 GTSNPN and CDR2 SVGIG (reference sequence). The full variable domain, its missing parts supplied by reference TRBV30 and TRBJ1-3, is SQTIHQWPATLVQPVGSPLSLECTVEGTSNPNLYWYRQAAGRGLQLLFYSVGIGQISSEVPQNLSASRPQDRQFILSSKKLLLSDSGFYLCAWSVGGGGGNTIYFGEGSWLTVV.

This clone was found a few times. This chain joins TRBV25-1 and TRBJ2-3; 7 bases map to TRBD2. CDR3 length: 18 amino acids. The V gene's germline CDR1 is MGHDK and CDR2 SYGVNS. Trimming removed 3 bases from V and 3 bases from J; junction bases left unmatched: 15. The CDR3, as DNA: TGTGCCAGCAGTGACCAGAAGTCGGGGGGAAGTAGAACAGATACGCAGTATTTT. Amino acids: CASSDQKSGGSRTDTQYF.

The chain is built from TRBV30 and TRBJ1-1; TRBD1 matches at 10 bases. The CDR3 is made up of 14 amino acids. V lost 5 bases and J lost 3; bases outside the gene matches: 6. Germline loops: CDR1 GTSNPN, CDR2 SVGIG (reference sequence). The DNA of the CDR3 is TGTGCCTGGGGACAGGGGGAGGGGTACACTGAAGCTTTCTTT. It is translated as CAWGQGEGYTEAFF.

The chain is built from TRBV2 and TRBJ2-3; 8 bases map to TRBD2. CDR3 length equals 15 residues. The V gene end was trimmed by 4 bases and the J gene end by 2 bases; junction bases not matched to a gene: 5. Per the germline V gene, CDR1 is SNHLY and CDR2 is FYNNEI. CDR3: CASSGVSGTTDTQYF. The CDR3 nucleotides read TGTGCCAGCAGTGGGGTTAGCGGGACCACAGATACGCAGTATTTT.

This chain joins TRBV4-3 and TRBJ2-5, with D possibly being TRBD1 (6 bases). This CDR3 has 16 amino acids. The V gene lost 3 bases and the J gene lost 5 bases, with 19 bases spanning the gap. CDR1 and CDR2 from the germline V gene are LGHNA and YSLEER. The chain's CDR3 is CASSQNWGLAVETQYF. DNA of the CDR3: TGCGCCAGCAGCCAGAATTGGGGGCTAGCTGTTGAGACCCAGTACTTC.

In its sample, this clone was seen once. The genes are TRBV28 and TRBJ2-1, with a tentative D call TRBD2 (5 bases). The germline gives CDR1 MDHEN, CDR2 SYDVKM. V gave up 3 bases and J gave up 1 base, with 10 bases separating them. CDR3 size: 15 residues. The CDR3 sequence is CASSFGGGSYNEQFF. DNA for the CDR3: TGTGCCAGCAGTTTCGGAGGCGGTTCCTACAATGAGCAGTTCTTC.

Only a few counts were recorded for this clone. The rearrangement joins TRBV2 to TRBJ1-5, with D perhaps TRBD1 (5 bases). CDR3 length: 15 residues. CDR1 and CDR2 from the germline V gene are SNHLY and FYNNEI. Trimming pared 6 bases from V and 0 bases from J, leaving 12 bases between. CDR3 amino acids: CASRGTDNSNQPQHF. DNA for the CDR3: TGTGCCAGCAGGGGGACTGATAATAGCAATCAGCCCCAGCATTTT.

The chain uses TRBV20-1 and TRBJ2-7; no clear D gene. CDR1 is DFQATT and CDR2 is SNEGSKA in the germline V gene (reference sequence). V lost 5 bases to trimming and J lost 6 bases, with 8 bases between them. CDR3 length equals 10 residues. CDR3 coding DNA: TGCAGTGCTTATTCCGGCGAGCAGTACTTC. Its protein product is CSAYSGEQYF.

V and J are TRBV19 and TRBJ2-3; a weak D match, TRBD1 (6 bases). Trimming took 2 bases from V and 4 from J, leaving 10 bases between them. This CDR3 has 14 amino acids. Germline V gene data show CDR1 as LNHDA and CDR2 as SQIVND (reference sequence). The CDR3 here is CASSIREGADTQYF. CDR3 coding DNA: TGTGCCAGTAGTATAAGAGAGGGGGCAGATACGCAGTATTTT.

This clone was seen more than once but under ten times. V usage is TRBV2 and J usage is TRBJ2-4, with D maybe TRBD2 (6 bases). The CDR3 is 15 amino acids. Germline lookup yields CDR1 SNHLY and CDR2 FYNNEI. Trimming cost V 6 bases and J 5 bases, with 17 bases left between them. In DNA form, the CDR3 reads TGTGCCAGCAGCGAGGTCCGGGACTCCCAAAACATTCAGTACTTC. Translating it yields CASSEVRDSQNIQYF. Complete variable domain (other parts from reference TRBV2 and TRBJ2-4): EPEVTQTPSHQVTQMGQEVILRCVPISNHLYFYWYRQILGQKVEFLVSFYNNEISEKSEIFDDQFSVERPDGSNFTLKIRSTKLEDSAMYFCASSEVRDSQNIQYFGAGTRLSVL.

This clone was observed once. V is TRBV9 and J is TRBJ1-1; D is unresolved. The germline V and J ends were trimmed by 4 bases and 3 bases, with 16 bases remaining between them. CDR1 is SGDLS and CDR2 is YYNGEE in the germline V gene. The CDR3 has 15 residues. This chain's CDR3 is CASSPLGDWYTEAFF. Here the CDR3 DNA reads TGTGCCAGCAGCCCGTTGGGCGATTGGTACACTGAAGCTTTCTTT.

This chain joins TRBV27 and TRBJ2-7; perhaps TRBD2 as D (5 bases). V lost 6 bases and J lost 5, with 14 bases in between. The CDR3 has 13 amino acids. CDR1 is MNHEY, CDR2 SMNVEV, per germline (reference sequence). CDR3 sequence reads: CASSPFGINEQYF. Here the CDR3 DNA reads TGTGCCAGCAGCCCGTTCGGGATTAACGAGCAGTACTTC.

The chain couples TRBV5-4 to TRBJ2-5; perhaps TRBD2 as D (6 bases). Looked up from germline, CDR1 is SGHNT and CDR2 is YYREEE (reference sequence). The CDR3 consists of 14 residues. Trimming cost V 4 bases and J 3 bases, with 13 bases left between them. The CDR3 nucleotides are TGTGCCAGCAGCCAGCTCGGCGGGGAAGAGACCCAGTACTTC. Its translation is CASSQLGGEETQYF.

The chain recombines TRBV27 with TRBJ2-3; tentatively, D is TRBD2 (6 bases). Germline assignment: CDR1 MNHEY and CDR2 SMNVEV (reference sequence). V shed 3 bases and J shed 2 bases, with 9 bases lying between them. CDR3 length equals 14 residues. CDR3 residues: CASSLWDSTDTQYF. As DNA, the CDR3 is TGTGCCAGCAGTTTGTGGGACTCCACAGATACGCAGTATTTT.

The chain employs TRBV6-5 and TRBJ2-7; the D gene is possibly TRBD1 (6 bases). CDR1 is MNHEY, CDR2 SVGAGI, per germline. The CDR3 loop spans 15 amino acids. Trimming shortened V by 6 bases and J by 2 bases, and 17 bases separated the two germline ends. CDR3 DNA: TGTGCCAGCAGCCGGACAGCCAAGAACGCCTACGAGCAGTACTTC. This gives the protein CASSRTAKNAYEQYF.

About this clone: Relative to the germline gene, one junction end is altered; a read error may explain this. The CDR3: CASSLGRGLSGLVF. Written as DNA, the CDR3 is TGTGCCAGCAGTTTAGGCAGGGGGCTTAGTGGTTTGGTCTTC. The V gene is TRBV27, the J gene TRBJ1-2, with 8 bases lining up with TRBD1. Germline V gene lookup returns CDR1 MNHEY and CDR2 SMNVEV (reference sequence). The CDR3 has 14 amino acids.

V gene TRBV10-1 combines with J gene TRBJ2-5; the D gene is possibly TRBD2 (6 bases). This CDR3 spans 15 amino acids. Germline CDR1 reads WNHNN; CDR2 reads SYGVQD (reference sequence). Trimming cost V 3 bases and J 4 bases, with 15 bases left between them. CDR3 sequence reads: CASSDPDLGGETQYF. CDR3 DNA: TGCGCCAGCAGTGATCCGGACCTGGGAGGAGAGACCCAGTACTTC.

The chain combines TRBV29-1 with TRBJ1-1; D might be TRBD1 (5 bases). V was clipped by 3 bases and J by 0 bases, with 11 bases between them. Germline V gives CDR1 SQVTM, CDR2 ANQGSEA. The CDR3 loop spans 14 amino acids. The CDR3 region has the DNA TGCAGCGTTGATCGGGGGGGGATGAACACTGAAGCTTTCTTT. It translates to CSVDRGGMNTEAFF.